The T cell receptor (beta chain) described here comes from a study of neurological immune-mediated disorders. Study results and limitations: None of the CDR3 amino acid sequences found in expanded clones was shared across subjects. This suggests that the TCR-beta repertoires were private in all groups.

As for the cDNA, it was generated by 5'RACE with 10-nucleotide random UMIs. MiXCR was run by TCRdb on the 5' RACE reads, yielding one entry per CDR3 protein. In the table there are 50,000 to 80,000 distinct CDR3 sequences, nearly 3.5% of which are singletons. The germline gives CDR1 MGHRA, CDR2 YSYEKL. Trimming took 3 bases from V and 4 from J, leaving 11 bases between them. The CDR3 consists of 14 residues. This clonotype appeared many times. Its matching antigen is unknown. Sequenced input: PBMCs. This rearrangement joins TRBV4-1 to TRBJ2-3, with D possibly being TRBD1 or TRBD2 (5 bases each). This sequence originates from a man aged 35 to 55 with multiple sclerosis. CDR3 protein: CASSHGTVSDTQYF. DNA of the CDR3: TGCGCCAGCAGCCACGGGACCGTTTCAGATACGCAGTATTTT.